What follows describes a single T cell receptor beta chain. Its antigen remains unknown. This sample is part of a study of cytomegalovirus exposure and HLA in healthy donors. Findings of the study overall: Serostatus for CMV was the only available immune exposure information. Sequencing depth across donors, presence/absence analyses assumed, was roughly uniform.

This CDR3 spans 15 amino acids. J lost 6 bases, V lost 5 bases, and 10 bases had no gene match. Germline values: CDR1 SEHNR, CDR2 FQNEAQ (reference sequence). The PCR used 60 Vbeta and 13 Jbeta primers. Data came from immunoSEQ multiplex PCR; TCRdb stores just in-frame clones and leaves some out. The sample contains 220,000 or so clones, approximately 80% of which appear only once. The V and J genes are TRBV7-9 and TRBJ1-2; TRBD1 agrees at 9 bases. Input material: PBMCs. The source is a man over 45 in good health and CMV-seronegative. CDR3 protein: CASSLRPGQGHGYTF. The CDR3 DNA reads TGTGCCAGCAGCCTTCGCCCGGGACAGGGACATGGCTACACCTTC. The complete variable domain, with remaining parts taken from reference TRBV7-9 and TRBJ1-2, reads DTGVSQNPRHKITKRGQNVTFRCDPISEHNRLYWYRQTLGQGPEFLTYFQNEAQLEKSRLLSDRFSAERPKGSFSTLEIQRTEQGDSAMYLCASSLRPGQGHGYTFGSGTRLTVV.